Included here is one T cell receptor beta chain sequence, with context. Its antigen is not identified. The data derive from a study of cytomegalovirus exposure and HLA in healthy donors. Study-wide context: The same platform was used for the 120 validation repertoires and the approximately 670 first-cohort repertoires, a later analysis reported.

There are 12 residues in the CDR3. Per germline, CDR1 SEHNR and CDR2 FQNEAQ (reference sequence). The repertoire was sequenced with immunoSEQ multiplex PCR; TCRdb's copy has only in-frame clones and lacks some. The sample contains some 210,000 clones, roughly 83% of which appear only once. Regarding the study as a whole: Reports showed the classifier diagnosing cytomegalovirus status with high specificity and sensitivity.

The chain is built from TRBV7-9 and TRBJ2-1, with D uncertain. This sequence originates from a woman in her late teens or twenties in good health and CMV-seronegative. Sequencing was done on a sample of PBMCs. The CDR3 nucleotides read TGTGTGGCAGGATTTTCGGCTAATGAGCAGTTCTTC. Protein product: CVAGFSANEQFF.